The clone carrying this T cell receptor (beta chain) came up a few times. Its antigen is as yet unknown. Profiled with immunoSEQ multiplex PCR; TCRdb holds only in-frame clones, not every one. The sample lists about 120,000 clones; around 75% were seen once. These data belong to a study of radiotherapy plus CTLA-4 blockade in lung cancer. The germline V gene has CDR1 MDHEN and CDR2 SYDVKM. The ends lost 2 bases at V and 4 bases at J; junction bases unmatched: 6. The CDR3 has 15 residues. Those patients who had chemo-refractory metastatic non-small-cell lung cancer were given focal radiation along with CTLA-4 blockade through ipilimumab. Study results and caveats: Radiotherapy plus ipilimumab was followed by expansion in blood of tumor-derived TCR clones.

The V call is TRBV28, the J call TRBJ2-7, with 9 bases aligning to TRBD1. The clonotype originates from a human donor with non-small cell lung cancer who had a partial response to radiotherapy plus ipilimumab. The sample here was peripheral blood, taken from a patient treated with radiotherapy plus ipilimumab. In DNA, the CDR3 is TGTGCCAGCAGTTTAGCCCGGACAGGGGCGTACGAGCAGTACTTC. This translates into CASSLARTGAYEQYF.